This entry lists 2 T cell receptor beta chains sequenced from one sample in a study of shared clonotypes between healthy human individuals. This table comes from immunoSEQ multiplex PCR, and its TCRdb copy is limited to in-frame clones, with some not included. The sample holds 1,100,000 or so clones, approximately 80% seen once. The sequenced material came from memory CD4+ T cells from PBMCs. The subset here: CD45RA-negative fraction. The source of these receptors is a man aged 18 to 30 in good health. Some clones in this sample may be carry-over from other donors' samples.

On this clone: A read error is likely, as this CDR3 ends without the conserved phenylalanine or tryptophan. The chain couples TRBV5-6 to TRBJ1-3, with a possible D match to TRBD1 (5 bases). From germline, CDR1 is SGHDT and CDR2 YYEEEE. The CDR3 runs to 14 residues. V was cut by 5 bases and J by 2 bases, with 11 bases left in between. The CDR3 DNA sequence: TGTGCCAGCAGACCCAGGGAGACTGGAAACACCATATATTCT. Protein: CASRPRETGNTIYS.

The J gene is TRBJ1-5, the V gene TRBV10-3; no clear D gene. The V gene lost 2 bases and the J gene lost 0 bases, with 2 bases spanning the gap. The CDR3 totals 13 residues. Germline-derived CDR1 and CDR2 are ENHRY and SYGVKD. CDR3 nucleotides: TGTGCCATCAGTGAGAATAGCAATCAGCCCCAGCATTTT. Protein: CAISENSNQPQHF.